One and the same sample provided the 22 T cell receptor beta chains below, sequenced in a study of blood T cells in healthy people across ages. Then a second PCR, running about 6 to 11 cycles, was carried out with a sample-barcoded 5' primer and a J-beta primer mix. TCRdb ran MiXCR on the 5' RACE reads and lists one entry per CDR3 protein. The sample shows approximately 1,700,000 distinct CDR3 sequences, approximately 40% of them seen only once. The sequenced sample consisted of blood. The receptors originated from a human donor in good health.

This clonotype was counted a few times. The J gene is TRBJ2-7, the V gene TRBV5-1, with TRBD1 matching 12 bases. V lost 3 bases, J lost 3 bases, and 4 bases stayed unmatched. The CDR3 length is 15 residues. Germline V gene data show CDR1 as SGHRS and CDR2 as YFSETQ. CDR3 sequence reads: CASSWGQGALYEQYF. The CDR3 DNA reads as TGCGCCAGCAGCTGGGGACAGGGGGCCCTCTACGAGCAGTACTTC.

The J gene is TRBJ2-4, the V gene TRBV6-2 or TRBV6-3; perhaps TRBD1 as D (6 bases). The J call may be faulty, since TRBJ2-5 better matches the DNA end. This CDR3 spans 12 amino acids. Looked up from germline, CDR1 is MNHEY and CDR2 is SVGEGT. CDR3 in amino acids: CASTVQGETQYF. In DNA, the CDR3 is TGTGCCAGCACCGTACAGGGAGAGACCCAGTACTTC.

V usage is TRBV7-3 and J usage is TRBJ2-3; 11 bases are shared with TRBD2. This CDR3 has 15 amino acids. Germline V gene lookup returns CDR1 SGHTA and CDR2 FQGTGA. V shed 6 bases, J shed 3 bases, and the junction held 5 bases outside the gene matches. The CDR3 region is CASRKTSGSTDTQYF. In DNA form, the CDR3 reads TGTGCCAGCAGGAAAACTAGCGGGAGTACAGATACGCAGTATTTT.

This sequence joins TRBV2 and TRBJ2-7, with 7 bases that match TRBD1. Trimming cost V 7 bases and J 1 base; bases outside gene matches: 7. This CDR3 has 14 residues. Germline CDR1 SNHLY, CDR2 FYNNEI. DNA of the CDR3: TGTGCCAGCAAAAATACAGGGGAGTCCTACGAGCAGTACTTC. This gives the protein CASKNTGESYEQYF.

A few counts support this clonotype. The chain couples TRBV11-2 to TRBJ2-7, with no clear D. Germline V gene sequence: CDR1 SGHAT, CDR2 FQNNGV. The CDR3 sequence is 14 residues long. Trimming removed 1 base at V and 2 bases at J, with 9 bases between. The chain's CDR3 is CASSLVTHTYEQYF. CDR3 nucleotide sequence: TGTGCCAGCAGCTTAGTAACACATACCTACGAGCAGTACTTC. Full variable domain (remainder filled in from reference TRBV11-2 and TRBJ2-7): EAGVAQSPRYKIIEKRQSVAFWCNPISGHATLYWYQQILGQGPKLLIQFQNNGVVDDSQLPKDRFSAERLKGVDSTLKIQPAKLEDSAVYLCASSLVTHTYEQYFGPGTRLTVT.

J is TRBJ1-6 and V is TRBV28, with TRBD1 identical over 7 bases. With V trimmed by 6 bases and J by 7 bases, 6 bases remained unmatched. In germline, CDR1 is MDHEN, CDR2 SYDVKM. This CDR3 has 14 residues. CDR3 protein: CASRVGQANSPLHF. Written as DNA, the CDR3 is TGTGCCAGCAGGGTCGGACAGGCCAATTCACCCCTCCACTTT.

V and J are TRBV13 and TRBJ2-7, with 9 bases matching TRBD2. The V and J ends lost 5 bases and 4 bases, in that order; junction bases with no gene match: 9. CDR3 length: 15 residues. Germline CDR1 is PRHDT and CDR2 is FYEKMQ (reference sequence). This chain's CDR3 is CASSGTVSGGYEQYF. In DNA, the CDR3 is TGTGCCAGCAGCGGGACGGTAAGCGGGGGGTACGAGCAGTACTTC.

The rearrangement joins TRBV13 to TRBJ2-4; 7 bases align to TRBD1. The J call may be in error: the DNA end matches TRBJ2-7 better. Germline V gene lookup returns CDR1 PRHDT and CDR2 FYEKMQ (reference sequence). The CDR3 totals 14 residues. CDR3 DNA: TGTGCCAGCAGCTCCCCGGGGACAGCTCGCGAGCAGTACTTC. It translates to CASSSPGTAREQYF.

V gene TRBV28 combines with J gene TRBJ1-1; TRBD1 matches at 7 bases. CDR1 and CDR2 (germline): MDHEN, SYDVKM. The CDR3 consists of 16 residues. Trimming took 6 bases from V and 0 from J; bases not matched to a gene: 10. CDR3 sequence: CASRARDSPMNTEAFF. In DNA, the CDR3 is TGTGCCAGCAGGGCCCGGGACAGCCCTATGAACACTGAAGCTTTCTTT.

In this sample, this clonotype turned up a few times. The chain links TRBV20-1 to TRBJ2-7; TRBD1 might be the D (5 bases). The CDR3 contains 13 residues. In germline, CDR1 is DFQATT, CDR2 SNEGSKA (reference sequence). Trimming pared 3 bases from V and 7 bases from J, leaving 16 bases between. This CDR3 reads CSASGREYNEQYF. The CDR3 DNA sequence: TGCAGTGCTAGCGGCAGGGAATACAATGAGCAGTACTTC.

This chain uses TRBV20-1 with TRBJ2-5; 7 bases match TRBD1. The CDR3 extends over 14 amino acids. The V segment lost 6 bases and the J segment 2 bases; nucleotides outside the gene matches: 9. Germline values: CDR1 DFQATT, CDR2 SNEGSKA (reference sequence). The CDR3 DNA follows: TGCAGTGCGTCTTGGTTACAGGGGCAAGAGACCCAGTACTTC. Its translation is CSASWLQGQETQYF.

V usage is TRBV20-1 and J usage is TRBJ1-2, with a weak D call TRBD1 (5 bases). There are 15 residues in the CDR3. Germline V gene lookup returns CDR1 DFQATT and CDR2 SNEGSKA (reference sequence). The V gene lost 0 bases and the J gene lost 6 bases, with 17 bases spanning the gap. This CDR3 reads CSARDKALGDHGYTF. The CDR3 DNA sequence: TGCAGTGCTAGAGATAAGGCCCTGGGGGACCATGGCTACACCTTC.

The chain joins TRBV5-1 to TRBJ1-1, with 8 bases fitting TRBD1. V gave up 2 bases and J gave up 1 base; unmatched junction bases: 7. Looked up from germline, CDR1 is SGHRS and CDR2 is YFSETQ. The CDR3 spans 16 residues. CDR3 residues: CASSFRQGSGNTEAFF. In DNA form, the CDR3 reads TGCGCCAGCAGCTTTCGACAGGGGAGCGGGAACACTGAAGCTTTCTTT.

The CDR3 region is CSVADRGSNEKLFF. In DNA form, the CDR3 reads TGCAGCGTCGCCGACAGGGGGTCTAATGAAAAACTGTTTTTT. V and J are TRBV29-1 and TRBJ1-4; the match to TRBD1 covers 9 bases. The ends lost 6 bases at V and 3 bases at J; junction bases unmatched: 5. The CDR3 contains 14 residues. Germline CDR1 reads SQVTM; CDR2 reads ANQGSEA.

In this sample, this clonotype turned up a few times. This chain joins TRBV29-1 and TRBJ2-5; D could derive from TRBD1 or TRBD2 (5 bases each). CDR3 length equals 11 residues. Germline assignment: CDR1 SQVTM and CDR2 ANQGSEA. V gave up 4 bases and J gave up 5 bases, with 8 bases separating them. The CDR3 DNA reads as TGCAGCGTTGGGGACCGGGAGACCCAGTACTTC. Translation gives CSVGDRETQYF.

This clonotype was seen more than once but under ten times. The chain couples TRBV28 to TRBJ2-7, with TRBD1 matching 12 bases. Trimming cost V 2 bases and J 4 bases; bases outside gene matches: 6. The CDR3 has 16 amino acids. The germline gives CDR1 MDHEN, CDR2 SYDVKM. CDR3 protein: CASSLGGTGGMYEQYF. CDR3 nucleotides: TGTGCCAGCAGTTTAGGAGGGACAGGGGGCATGTACGAGCAGTACTTC.

The chain has TRBV15 and TRBJ1-2, with TRBD1 identical over 11 bases. Trimming took 8 bases from V and 8 from J; bases not matched to a gene: 7. Germline CDR1 LNHNV, CDR2 YYDKDF (reference sequence). This CDR3 region has 13 residues. The CDR3: CATLPDRGQGYTF. For the CDR3, the DNA is TGTGCCACCCTACCGGACAGGGGGCAAGGCTACACCTTC.

This rearrangement joins TRBV20-1 to TRBJ2-1; 8 bases fit TRBD2. J gave up 6 bases and V 5 bases, and 9 bases lay outside the gene matches. Germline V CDR1 and CDR2: DFQATT, SNEGSKA (reference sequence). The length of the CDR3 is 14 residues. In nucleotides, the CDR3 is TGCAGTGCTCTAGACAGGACTAGCCCCAATGAGCAGTTCTTC. Translated, it gives CSALDRTSPNEQFF.

The V call is TRBV28, the J call TRBJ1-5; D ambiguous. CDR3 length equals 14 residues. The V end lost 5 bases, the J end lost 0 bases, and 8 bases lay between the germline ends. Germline V gene sequence: CDR1 MDHEN, CDR2 SYDVKM. CDR3 DNA: TGTGCCAGCAGTGGGAGACTTAGCAATCAGCCCCAGCATTTT. It encodes CASSGRLSNQPQHF.

This sequence joins TRBV9 and TRBJ2-7, with D hard to call. This CDR3 is built from 14 residues. V dropped 3 bases and J dropped 7 bases, with 17 bases sitting between them. The germline CDR1 and CDR2 sequences are SGDLS and YYNGEE. The DNA for the CDR3 is TGTGCCAGCAGCGCTGGACCCGTCTCCACTGAGCAGTACTTC. Amino acid sequence: CASSAGPVSTEQYF.

The chain is built from TRBV20-1 and TRBJ2-7; 9 positions agree with TRBD1. The CDR3 covers 13 residues. CDR1 is DFQATT, CDR2 SNEGSKA, per germline (reference sequence). The V segment lost 1 base and the J segment 3 bases; nucleotides outside the gene matches: 1. This CDR3 reads CSARATGGYEQYF. CDR3 DNA: TGCAGTGCTAGAGCGACAGGGGGCTACGAGCAGTACTTC.

This sequence joins TRBV6-2 or TRBV6-3 and TRBJ2-1; D is undetermined. Trimming left V 5 bases short and J 2 bases short, with 13 bases between. The CDR3 sequence is 15 residues long. CDR1 MNHEY and CDR2 SVGEGT come from the germline V gene. DNA for the CDR3: TGTGCCAGCAGTACAAAAATTCGACCCTACAATGAGCAGTTCTTC. Its protein is CASSTKIRPYNEQFF.